This T cell receptor beta chain came from a study of T cells after yellow fever vaccination. A single record per CDR3 protein comes from TCRdb applying MiXCR to the 5' RACE reads. Among hundreds of thousands of distinct CDR3 sequences listed, roughly 8.3% were seen once. The CDR3 spans 14 residues. Looked up from germline, CDR1 is MGHRA and CDR2 is YSYEKL. V gave up 6 bases and J gave up 0 bases, with 9 bases separating them. This sample comprised PBMCs, obtained 35 to 50 days after the first yellow fever vaccination. This chain links TRBV4-1 with TRBJ2-1, with D tentatively TRBD2 (5 bases). The receptor was isolated from a man aged 18 to 35 who received the YFV17D yellow fever vaccine. The CDR3 spells CASRSGSSYNEQFF. As DNA, the CDR3 is TGCGCCAGCAGAAGCGGTAGCTCCTACAATGAGCAGTTCTTC.